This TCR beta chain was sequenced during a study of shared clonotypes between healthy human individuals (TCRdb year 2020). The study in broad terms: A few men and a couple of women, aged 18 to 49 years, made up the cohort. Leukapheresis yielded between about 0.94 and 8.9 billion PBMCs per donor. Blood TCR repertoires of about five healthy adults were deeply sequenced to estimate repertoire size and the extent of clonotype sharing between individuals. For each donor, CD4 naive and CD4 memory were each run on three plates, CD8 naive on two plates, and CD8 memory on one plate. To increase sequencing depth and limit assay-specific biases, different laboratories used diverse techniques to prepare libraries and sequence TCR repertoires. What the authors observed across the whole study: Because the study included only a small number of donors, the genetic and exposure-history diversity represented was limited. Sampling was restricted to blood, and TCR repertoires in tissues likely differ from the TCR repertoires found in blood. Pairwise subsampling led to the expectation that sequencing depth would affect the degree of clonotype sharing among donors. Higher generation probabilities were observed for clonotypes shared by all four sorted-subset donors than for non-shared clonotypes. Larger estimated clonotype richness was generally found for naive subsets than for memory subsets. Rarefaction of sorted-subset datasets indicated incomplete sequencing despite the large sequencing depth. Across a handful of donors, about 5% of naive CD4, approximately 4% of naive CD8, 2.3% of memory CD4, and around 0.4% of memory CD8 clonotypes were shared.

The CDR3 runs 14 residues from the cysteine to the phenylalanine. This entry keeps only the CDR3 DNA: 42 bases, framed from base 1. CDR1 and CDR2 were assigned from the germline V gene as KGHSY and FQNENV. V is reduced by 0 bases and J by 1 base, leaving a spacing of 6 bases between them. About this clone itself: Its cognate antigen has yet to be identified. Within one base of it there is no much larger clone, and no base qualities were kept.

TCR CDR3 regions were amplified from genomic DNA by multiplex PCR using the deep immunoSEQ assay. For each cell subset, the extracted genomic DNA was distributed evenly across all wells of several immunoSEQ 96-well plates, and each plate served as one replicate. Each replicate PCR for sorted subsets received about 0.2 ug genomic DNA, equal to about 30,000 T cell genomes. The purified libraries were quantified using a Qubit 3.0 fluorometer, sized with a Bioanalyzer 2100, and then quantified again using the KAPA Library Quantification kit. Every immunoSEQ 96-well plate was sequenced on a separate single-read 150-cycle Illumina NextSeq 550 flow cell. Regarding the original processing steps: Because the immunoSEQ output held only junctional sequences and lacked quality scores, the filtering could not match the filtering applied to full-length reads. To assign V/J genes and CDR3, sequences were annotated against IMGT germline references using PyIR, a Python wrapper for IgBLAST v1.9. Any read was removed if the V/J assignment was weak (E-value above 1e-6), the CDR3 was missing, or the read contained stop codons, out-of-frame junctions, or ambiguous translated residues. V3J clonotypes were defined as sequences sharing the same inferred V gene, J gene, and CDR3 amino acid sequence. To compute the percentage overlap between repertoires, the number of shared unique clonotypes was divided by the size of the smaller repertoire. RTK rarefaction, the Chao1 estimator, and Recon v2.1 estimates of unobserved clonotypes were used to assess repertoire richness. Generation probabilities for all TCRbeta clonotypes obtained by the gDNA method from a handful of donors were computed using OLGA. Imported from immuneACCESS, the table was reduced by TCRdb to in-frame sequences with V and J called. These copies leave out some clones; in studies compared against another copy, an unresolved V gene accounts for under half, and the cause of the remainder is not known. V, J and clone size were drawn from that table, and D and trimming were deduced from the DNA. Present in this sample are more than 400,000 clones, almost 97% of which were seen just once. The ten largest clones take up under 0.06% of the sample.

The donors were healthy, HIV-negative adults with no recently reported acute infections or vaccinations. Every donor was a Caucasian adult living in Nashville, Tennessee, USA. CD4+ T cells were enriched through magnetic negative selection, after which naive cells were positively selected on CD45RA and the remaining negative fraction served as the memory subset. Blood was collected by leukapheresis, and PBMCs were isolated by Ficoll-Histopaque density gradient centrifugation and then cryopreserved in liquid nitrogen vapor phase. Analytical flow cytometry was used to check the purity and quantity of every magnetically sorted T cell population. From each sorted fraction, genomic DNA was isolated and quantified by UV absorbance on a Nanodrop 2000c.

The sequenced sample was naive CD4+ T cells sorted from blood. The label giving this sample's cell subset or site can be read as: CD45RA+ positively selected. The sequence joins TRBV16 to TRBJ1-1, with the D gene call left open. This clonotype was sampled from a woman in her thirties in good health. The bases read TGTGCCAGCAGCCAATCGGCGGCGAACACTGAAGCTTTCTTT. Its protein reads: CASSQSAANTEAFF.